Listed below are T cell receptor beta chains from one sample, sequenced in a study of cytomegalovirus exposure and HLA in healthy donors. The repertoire was sequenced with immunoSEQ multiplex PCR; TCRdb's copy has only in-frame clones and lacks some. The data hold roughly 140,000 clones, with about 79% observed a single time. Sequencing was carried out using PBMCs. These receptors all stem from a male donor in good health and CMV-seronegative. Each CDR3 is given with its conserved first and last residue. D genes are given only for firm matches. Some rows have no size entry. The others give once, few or many, or a class for an expanded clone.

clone_size	v_call	d_call	j_call	cdr3_length	cdr3_nt	cdr3_aa
NA	TRBV6-5	NA	TRBJ2-3	15	TGTGCCAGCAGTTACTCCGTCACGAGGGCAGATACGCAGTATTTT	CASSYSVTRADTQYF
once	TRBV4-1	TRBD2	TRBJ2-1	15	TGCGCCAGCAGCCAGGGCGGGAGCTCCTACAATGAGCAGTTCTTC	CASSQGGSSYNEQFF
NA	TRBV11-3	NA	TRBJ1-1	13	TGTGCCAGCAGCCAGGTGAGGGTCACTGAAGCTTTCTTT	CASSQVRVTEAFF
NA	TRBV5-4	NA	TRBJ1-2	16	TGTGCCAGCAGCCGCCGGGGGGCTCTAGCTAACTATGGCTACACCTTC	CASSRRGALANYGYTF
NA	TRBV6-1	NA	TRBJ1-5	13	TGTGCCAGCAGTGAAGCACAGCATCAGCCCCAGCATTTT	CASSEAQHQPQHF
once	TRBV9	NA	TRBJ2-7	15	TGTGCCAGCAGCGTAGTTCCGGGGGACTCCTACGAGCAGTACTTC	CASSVVPGDSYEQYF
NA	TRBV9	TRBD2	TRBJ2-1	18	TGTGCCAGCAGCGTAGCTCCGATAGCGGGAGCTGGGGTCAATGAGCAGTTCTTC	CASSVAPIAGAGVNEQFF
NA	TRBV2	NA	TRBJ1-3	15	TGTGCCAGCAGTCCGACAGGCCCCTCTGGAAACACCATATATTTT	CASSPTGPSGNTIYF
NA	TRBV11-3	TRBD1	TRBJ2-5	17	TGTGCCAGCAGCTTAGAAATCGTAGGACAGGGACAAGAGACCCAGTACTTC	CASSLEIVGQGQETQYF
once	TRBV30	NA	TRBJ2-1	13	TGTGCCTGGAGTCTGACAGAAAGGGATGAGCAGTTCTTC	CAWSLTERDEQFF